This TCR beta chain was documented in a study of T cell repertoires in cytomegalovirus infection. Looking at the study overall: CMV infection together with matching HLA type was indicated by public TCR beta signatures.

MiXCR was run by TCRdb on the reads, yielding one entry per CDR3 protein. The sample has just under 550,000 distinct CDR3 sequences, about 30% seen once. The CDR3 is 13 residues long. Germline loops: CDR1 MNHNS, CDR2 SASEGT. V dropped 8 bases and J dropped 4 bases, with 14 bases sitting between them. This clonotype was seen only a few times. The chain recombines TRBV6-1 with TRBJ2-5; no clear D gene. Sequencing was done on a sample of PBMCs. This TCR was recovered from a human donor in good health (CMV status not recorded). Some clones in this sample may be carry-over from other donors' samples. CDR3 nucleotides: TGTGCCAGCCCGGACGTTCTCCGAGAGACCCAGTACTTC. Translating it yields CASPDVLRETQYF.